This T cell receptor beta chain was captured in a study of control samples from healthy donors and cancer patients. TCRdb keeps only in-frame clones here, not all; method: immunoSEQ multiplex PCR. Here the sample spans about 110,000 clones, just over 90% being singletons. The V gene end was trimmed by 7 bases and the J gene end by 11 bases; junction bases not matched to a gene: 12. Germline CDR1 LNHDA, CDR2 SQIVND (reference sequence). The CDR3 loop spans 13 amino acids. The chain has TRBV19 and TRBJ1-1, with 8 bases lining up with TRBD1. The sequence derives from a human donor in good health. The donor label of this sample is uncertain. Sequencing was done on a sample of blood. This CDR3 reads CASKGGQGMTAFF. As DNA, the CDR3 is TGTGCCAGTAAGGGTGGACAGGGCATGACGGCTTTCTTT.